Shown below are 10 T cell receptor beta chains from a single sample sequenced in a study of OX40 agonist ivuxolimab in advanced cancers. Repertoires were generated with immunoSEQ multiplex PCR, while TCRdb's copy carries only in-frame clones and drops some. The table includes tens of thousands of clones, 84% detected once. Sequencing was performed on CD4+ or CD8+ T cells sorted from blood, taken in a trial of the OX40 agonist ivuxolimab. The receptor source for this set is an adult with an advanced solid tumor such as melanoma, head and neck, liver or kidney cancer.

V and J are TRBV5-5 and TRBJ2-1; D is ambiguous. V was trimmed by 1 base and J by 7 bases, leaving 9 bases between them. The CDR3 consists of 13 residues. Germline loops: CDR1 SGHKS, CDR2 YYEKEE (reference sequence). The DNA for the CDR3 is TGTGCCAGCAGCTTGTATCTGGGAAATGAGCAGTTCTTC. It specifies CASSLYLGNEQFF.

The rearrangement joins TRBV7-9 to TRBJ2-3; 9 nucleotides agree with TRBD1. CDR1 is SEHNR, CDR2 FQNEAQ, per germline (reference sequence). This CDR3 is built from 16 residues. Trimming took 4 bases from V and 0 from J; bases not matched to a gene: 5. The CDR3 sequence is CASSSWTGDSTDTQYF. CDR3 bases: TGTGCCAGCAGCTCTTGGACAGGGGACAGCACAGATACGCAGTATTTT.

CDR3 DNA: TGTGCCAGCAGTTTAGATAGCCCCCCGGGGGAGCAGTACTTC. The encoded protein is CASSLDSPPGEQYF. V gene TRBV27 combines with J gene TRBJ2-7, with D possibly TRBD2 on 5 matching bases. This CDR3 has 14 residues. Germline V lookup: CDR1 MNHEY, CDR2 SMNVEV (reference sequence). V lost 2 bases and J lost 7, with 15 bases in between.

The V gene is TRBV20-1, the J gene TRBJ2-1; no reliable D call. Germline V gene data show CDR1 as DFQATT and CDR2 as SNEGSKA (reference sequence). Trimming pared 3 bases from V and 5 bases from J, leaving 5 bases between. CDR3 length equals 11 residues. CDR3 coding DNA: TGCAGTGCTAGTCTGAACAATGAGCAGTTCTTC. Its translation is CSASLNNEQFF.

The chain has TRBV7-8 and TRBJ2-7; 7 bases agree with TRBD1. Losses at the gene ends were 4 bases for V and 7 bases for J; bases not matched to a gene: 7. The CDR3 runs to 13 residues. Germline V CDR1 and CDR2: SGHVS, FQNEAQ. CDR3 region: CASSSQTGWEQYF. The CDR3 bases are TGTGCCAGCAGCTCTCAGACAGGGTGGGAGCAGTACTTC.

CDR3 sequence reads: CASTARGGTQPQHF. DNA of the CDR3: TGTGCCAGCACCGCTCGCGGGGGGACTCAGCCCCAGCATTTT. This chain links TRBV2 with TRBJ1-5, with D possibly TRBD1 on 5 matching bases. This CDR3 comprises 14 residues. Germline CDR1 is SNHLY and CDR2 is FYNNEI. Trimming removed 7 bases at V and 6 bases at J, with 16 bases between.

This chain joins TRBV6-5 and TRBJ2-7; 7 bases match TRBD1. The V gene end was trimmed by 5 bases and the J gene end by 1 base; junction bases not matched to a gene: 8. Germline CDR1 reads MNHEY; CDR2 reads SVGAGI. The CDR3 has 15 residues. CDR3 in DNA: TGTGCCAGCAGTCAACCCGGGACAGCGTCCTACGAGCAGTACTTC. Its translation is CASSQPGTASYEQYF.

The V and J genes are TRBV10-3 and TRBJ2-7, with 7 bases lining up with TRBD1. The ends lost 0 bases at V and 7 bases at J; junction bases unmatched: 6. The germline gives CDR1 ENHRY, CDR2 SYGVKD. CDR3 length: 14 amino acids. CDR3: CAISESTGMREQYF. Written as DNA, the CDR3 is TGTGCCATCAGTGAGTCGACAGGGATGCGGGAGCAGTACTTC.

Here the CDR3 DNA reads TGTGCCAGCAGTGACATAATAGGACTAGCGGGAGGGCCGCGGCAAGAGACCCAGTACTTC. Translating it yields CASSDIIGLAGGPRQETQYF. The chain couples TRBV2 to TRBJ2-5; 15 positions match TRBD2. The CDR3 spans 20 residues. Germline V gene sequence: CDR1 SNHLY, CDR2 FYNNEI. J lost 2 bases, V lost 3 bases, and 13 bases had no gene match.

This sequence joins TRBV30 and TRBJ2-3; weak D call: TRBD2 (6 bases). The CDR3 sequence is 14 residues long. Trimming took 0 bases from V and 7 from J, leaving 14 bases between them. CDR1 and CDR2 from the germline V gene are GTSNPN and SVGIG (reference sequence). CDR3 loop: CAWSVNGSPNTQYF. Here the CDR3 DNA reads TGTGCCTGGAGTGTAAACGGGAGTCCAAATACGCAGTATTTT.